The 6 T cell receptor beta chains below come from one sample, sequenced in a study of shared clonotypes between healthy human individuals. Assay used: immunoSEQ multiplex PCR; TCRdb lists only in-frame clones, some missing. This sample carries roughly 2.5 million clones, about 92% of them seen once, and the ten largest clones take over 0.12%. Sequenced material: naive CD4+ T cells sorted from blood. Indicated subset: CD45RA+ positively selected. These receptors were collected from a young man in good health.

The chain joins TRBV10-3 to TRBJ2-1; 7 bases are a match to TRBD1. Germline CDR1 and CDR2: ENHRY and SYGVKD. V lost 4 bases and J lost 6; bases outside the gene matches: 18. This CDR3 region has 18 residues. DNA of the CDR3: TGTGCCATCAGTGGTTCGGGTTTTCGGGACAGTTCCCCCAATGAGCAGTTCTTC. This translates into CAISGSGFRDSSPNEQFF.

The chain recombines TRBV5-4 with TRBJ1-4, with TRBD1 matching over 7 bases. With 3 bases clipped from V and 7 bases from J, the junction kept 9 bases outside the gene matches. Per the germline V gene, CDR1 is SGHNT and CDR2 is YYREEE (reference sequence). The CDR3 contains 15 residues. CDR3 amino acids: CASSWGEGAGEKLFF. The CDR3, as DNA: TGTGCCAGCAGCTGGGGTGAGGGGGCAGGTGAAAAACTGTTTTTT.

The J gene is TRBJ1-5, the V gene TRBV28, with D maybe TRBD1 (6 bases). CDR1 and CDR2 from the germline V gene are MDHEN and SYDVKM. Trimming pared 10 bases from V and 11 bases from J, leaving 24 bases between. The CDR3 spans 14 residues. In DNA, the CDR3 is TGTGCCACAAAGGACAGAATTGTAGGATCAGCCCAGCATTTT. Residues: CATKDRIVGSAQHF.

The rearrangement uses TRBV28 and TRBJ1-4; TRBD1 matches at 7 bases. V lost 7 bases, J lost 0 bases, and 5 bases stayed unmatched. The CDR3 length is 15 residues. Germline loops: CDR1 MDHEN, CDR2 SYDVKM. CDR3 DNA sequence: TGTGCCAGCACTGGGACAGCCCCAACTAATGAAAAACTGTTTTTT. Amino acids: CASTGTAPTNEKLFF.

This clone was counted a single time. This chain joins TRBV10-3 and TRBJ1-5, with TRBD1 identical over 9 bases. CDR1 is ENHRY and CDR2 is SYGVKD in the germline V gene. This CDR3 has 14 amino acids. Trimming cost V 5 bases and J 7 bases; bases outside gene matches: 6. CDR3: CAISPGQGEQPQHF. CDR3 bases: TGTGCCATCAGTCCGGGACAGGGAGAACAGCCCCAGCATTTT.

This clone turned up a few times. The chain links TRBV7-2 to TRBJ1-5; TRBD1 is a possible D gene (6 bases). The germline V gene encodes CDR1 SGHTA and CDR2 FQGNSA. Trimming pared 4 bases from V and 2 bases from J, leaving 18 bases between. The CDR3 is made up of 17 amino acids. The CDR3 here is CASSSPGGGGGNQPQHF. The DNA for the CDR3 is TGTGCCAGCAGCTCCCCCGGGGGAGGGGGAGGCAATCAGCCCCAGCATTTT.